This T cell receptor beta chain was observed in a study of vaccination effects on CD4 cells after COVID-19. With regard to this clone: The antigen is unknown.

Data came from immunoSEQ multiplex PCR; TCRdb stores just in-frame clones and leaves some out. The repertoire has tens of thousands of clones, over 65% of them found once; the top ten carry around 9%. CDR3 length: 16 amino acids. The V gene's germline CDR1 is LGHDT and CDR2 YNNKEL (reference sequence). The V gene end was trimmed by 6 bases and the J gene end by 2 bases; junction bases not matched to a gene: 6. Viral peptide pool expansion of antigen-specific CD4+ T cells preceded sequencing in the ViraFEST assay. Following a roughly 11-day culture, CD4+ T cells were purified. Vaccine administered to participants consisted of two doses of either BNT162b2 or mRNA-1273. Wells of a few million PBMC each were grown with around 10 IU/ml IL-2 and 8.5 to 10 ug/ml peptides.

The clonotype originates from a human donor who received a COVID-19 vaccine. The sample here was CD4+ T cells from PBMCs cultured with HCoV-NL63 spike peptides, taken after COVID-19 vaccination. The chain links TRBV3-1 (or the pseudogene TRBV3-2) to TRBJ1-4; 10 bases agree with TRBD1. For the CDR3, the DNA is TGTGCCAGCAGTCCCGGGACAGGGGCTACTAATGAAAAACTGTTTTTT. Its translation is CASSPGTGATNEKLFF.